Following are 4 T cell receptor beta chains from one sample sequenced in a study of OX40 agonist ivuxolimab in advanced cancers. TCRdb keeps only in-frame clones here, not all; method: immunoSEQ multiplex PCR. The sample shows about 62,000 clones, around four fifths of them seen only once. This specimen was CD4+ or CD8+ T cells sorted from blood, taken in a trial of the OX40 agonist ivuxolimab. The receptors were sampled from an adult with an advanced solid tumor such as melanoma, head and neck, liver or kidney cancer.

The chain has TRBV7-2 and TRBJ2-7; possibly TRBD2 for D (6 bases). This CDR3 comprises 13 residues. V was cut by 4 bases and J by 6 bases, with 13 bases left in between. Germline values: CDR1 SGHTA, CDR2 FQGNSA. CDR3 loop: CASSSPGRSEQYF. The CDR3 DNA is TGTGCCAGCAGCTCTCCCGGGAGATCCGAGCAGTACTTC.

This chain connects TRBV28 to TRBJ1-4; tentatively, D is TRBD1 (5 bases). There are 12 residues in the CDR3. V shed 5 bases and J shed 16 bases, with 17 bases lying between them. The germline V gene has CDR1 MDHEN and CDR2 SYDVKM. Here the CDR3 DNA reads TGTGCCAGCAGTCGTCCAGGGATGGTTTGGTTTTTT. Amino acid sequence: CASSRPGMVWFF.

The chain employs TRBV27 and TRBJ1-1; TRBD1 is a possible D gene (5 bases). This CDR3 has 14 amino acids. The V end lost 5 bases, the J end lost 2 bases, and 12 bases lay between the germline ends. Per germline, CDR1 MNHEY and CDR2 SMNVEV (reference sequence). DNA of the CDR3: TGTGCCAGCAGTGCCGAGACAGACAACACTGAAGCTTTCTTT. Protein sequence: CASSAETDNTEAFF.

The chain uses TRBV19 and TRBJ2-5, with D unresolved. CDR3 size: 14 residues. The germline V and J ends were trimmed by 3 bases and 5 bases, with 13 bases remaining between them. The germline V gene encodes CDR1 LNHDA and CDR2 SQIVND (reference sequence). CDR3 coding DNA: TGTGCCAGTAGTATCCGATTCGCCGCGGAGACCCAGTACTTC. Translated: CASSIRFAAETQYF.